A single sample gave rise to the 31 T cell receptor beta chains below, sequenced in a study of shared clonotypes between healthy human individuals. Sequencing was performed with immunoSEQ multiplex PCR; in TCRdb, only in-frame clones are kept and a portion is missing. The sample carries about 2.3 million clones, 80% to 95% recorded once. Sequencing was done on a sample of naive CD4+ T cells from PBMCs. As to subset: CD45RA+ positively selected. Source of these receptors: a man aged 18-30 years in good health. Some clones in this sample may be carry-over from other donors' samples.

The chain employs TRBV6-4 and TRBJ1-5; TRBD1 matches 10 bases. The CDR3 extends over 15 amino acids. The trim removed 5 bases at V and 7 bases at J, leaving 8 bases unmatched. Germline V CDR1 and CDR2: MRHNA, SNTAGT. CDR3 in DNA: TGTGCCAGCAGTCCGACAGGGGGCGCCCCCCAGCCCCAGCATTTT. It codes for CASSPTGGAPQPQHF.

In this sample, this clone turned up once. V and J are TRBV19 and TRBJ1-5; no clear D gene. V was cut by 7 bases and J by 0 bases, with 13 bases left in between. The CDR3 covers 15 residues. Germline assignment: CDR1 LNHDA and CDR2 SQIVND (reference sequence). The CDR3 loop is CASTPGQISNQPQHF. The CDR3, as DNA: TGTGCCAGTACCCCCGGGCAGATTAGCAATCAGCCCCAGCATTTT.

The chain recombines TRBV11-1 with TRBJ2-7; 7 bases line up with TRBD1. J was trimmed by 2 bases and V by 4 bases; bases with no gene match: 8. The germline gives CDR1 SGHAT, CDR2 FQDESV (reference sequence). The CDR3 is 15 residues long. CDR3 region: CASSYLGDRAYEQYF. The DNA of the CDR3 is TGTGCCAGCAGCTATTTAGGGGACAGAGCCTACGAGCAGTACTTC.

The chain employs TRBV7-9 and TRBJ2-5; D assignment may be TRBD1 or TRBD2 (6 bases each). Germline V CDR1 and CDR2: SEHNR, FQNEAQ (reference sequence). Deletions cut 5 bases from V and 5 bases from J, with 18 bases between. The CDR3 consists of 15 residues. CDR3 DNA: TGTGCCAGCAGCCCTTCGACAGGCGGGGTGGAGACCCAGTACTTC. It encodes CASSPSTGGVETQYF.

The chain is built from TRBV7-2 and TRBJ2-1; D remains unclear. With 4 bases removed from V and 7 bases from J, the gap between germline ends came to 8 bases. CDR3 size: 12 residues. Germline V gene data show CDR1 as SGHTA and CDR2 as FQGNSA. The CDR3 spells CASSSPWNEQFF. In DNA, the CDR3 is TGTGCCAGCAGCTCCCCCTGGAATGAGCAGTTCTTC.

The rearrangement links TRBV5-4 to TRBJ2-3; 9 bases fit TRBD1. The trim removed 4 bases at V and 3 bases at J, leaving 6 bases unmatched. Germline-derived CDR1 and CDR2 are SGHNT and YYREEE (reference sequence). The CDR3 loop spans 15 amino acids. The CDR3 protein is CASSPRDRVTDTQYF. DNA for the CDR3: TGTGCCAGCAGCCCCCGGGACAGGGTAACAGATACGCAGTATTTT.

The rearrangement joins TRBV5-4 to TRBJ2-7, with 9 bases that match TRBD2. The CDR3 runs to 13 residues. CDR1 and CDR2 from the germline V gene are SGHNT and YYREEE (reference sequence). V was pared by 4 bases and J by 5 bases, with 4 bases of the junction left unmatched. The CDR3 spells CASSPSGTHEQYF. CDR3 in DNA: TGTGCCAGCAGCCCTAGCGGGACCCACGAGCAGTACTTC. The full variable domain, in which reference TRBV5-4 and TRBJ2-7 provide the parts outside the CDR3, is ETGVTQSPTHLIKTRGQQVTLRCSSQSGHNTVSWYQQALGQGPQFIFQYYREEENGRGNFPPRFSGLQFPNYSSELNVNALELDDSALYLCASSPSGTHEQYFGPGTRLTVT.

The V gene is TRBV18, the J gene TRBJ2-2; possible D gene TRBD2, 6 bases. The V and J ends lost 3 bases and 3 bases respectively, with 11 bases between them. Germline lookup yields CDR1 KGHSH and CDR2 LQKENI. CDR3 length: 15 amino acids. The CDR3 region is CASSPPDYYTGELFF. The CDR3 DNA reads TGTGCCAGCTCACCTCCGGACTACTACACCGGGGAGCTGTTTTTT.

The rearrangement uses TRBV5-1 and TRBJ2-3; 10 bases are a match to TRBD1. The CDR3 totals 16 residues. V gave up 3 bases and J gave up 1 base; unmatched junction bases: 5. Looked up from germline, CDR1 is SGHRS and CDR2 is YFSETQ. In DNA form, the CDR3 reads TGCGCCAGCAGCTGGACCGGGACAGGGGGCACAGATACGCAGTATTTT. It encodes CASSWTGTGGTDTQYF. Full variable domain (missing parts from reference TRBV5-1 and TRBJ2-3): KAGVTQTPRYLIKTRGQQVTLSCSPISGHRSVSWYQQTPGQGLQFLFEYFSETQRNKGNFPGRFSGRQFSNSRSEMNVSTLELGDSALYLCASSWTGTGGTDTQYFGPGTRLTVL.

The CDR3 loop is CASSASRGQFF. The CDR3 bases are TGTGCCAGCAGTGCCTCCCGTGGGCAGTTCTTC. V is TRBV28 and J is TRBJ2-1, with D hard to call. Germline V gives CDR1 MDHEN, CDR2 SYDVKM. There are 11 residues in the CDR3. V dropped 5 bases and J dropped 12 bases, with 11 bases sitting between them.

V gene TRBV5-1 combines with J gene TRBJ1-2; 9 positions match TRBD1. Unmatched junction bases numbered 5, after V lost 3 bases and J lost 5 bases. CDR3 size: 14 residues. CDR1 and CDR2 from the germline V gene are SGHRS and YFSETQ. CDR3 nucleotide sequence: TGCGCCAGCAGCTCCGATGGACAGGGGTATGGCTACACCTTC. Translating it yields CASSSDGQGYGYTF.

The CDR3 spells CASSLVVGGSREQFF. Here the CDR3 DNA reads TGCGCCAGCAGCTTGGTAGTCGGCGGGAGCAGAGAGCAGTTCTTC. The chain couples TRBV5-1 to TRBJ2-1; 7 bases line up with TRBD2. The CDR3 is 15 residues long. V shed 0 bases and J 10 bases; nucleotides not matched to a gene: 10. Germline CDR1 SGHRS, CDR2 YFSETQ.

On this clone itself: Other DNA sequences in this sample translate to the same CDR3. The chain recombines TRBV9 with TRBJ1-3; D is ambiguous. Germline CDR1 and CDR2: SGDLS and YYNGEE. Trimming removed 0 bases at V and 0 bases at J, with 4 bases between. The length of the CDR3 is 14 residues. The CDR3 loop is CASSVGISGNTIYF. In DNA, the CDR3 is TGTGCCAGCAGCGTAGGGATCTCTGGAAACACCATATATTTT.

The chain is built from TRBV4-1 and TRBJ2-3; 7 positions match TRBD2. V shed 1 base, J shed 6 bases, and the junction held 7 bases outside the gene matches. This CDR3 contains 15 residues. From germline, CDR1 is MGHRA and CDR2 YSYEKL. CDR3 in amino acids: CASSQVKRGGDTQYF. Written as DNA, the CDR3 is TGCGCCAGCAGCCAAGTGAAGCGGGGAGGGGATACGCAGTATTTT.

V and J are TRBV4-2 and TRBJ1-2; 7 bases are a match to TRBD1. Germline CDR1 LGHNA, CDR2 YNFKEQ. This CDR3 has 18 amino acids. With 2 bases clipped from V and 2 bases from J, the junction kept 14 bases outside the gene matches. The DNA of the CDR3 is TGTGCCAGCAGCCAATACCCCATGACAGGGAGAGCCAACTATGGCTACACCTTC. This translates into CASSQYPMTGRANYGYTF.

The chain has TRBV28 and TRBJ2-5; D gene uncertain. Germline V gene data show CDR1 as MDHEN and CDR2 as SYDVKM. CDR3 length: 14 amino acids. V was pared by 2 bases and J by 5 bases, with 12 bases between. CDR3 protein: CASSLGVSVETQYF. Here the CDR3 DNA reads TGTGCCAGCAGTTTAGGTGTATCCGTGGAGACCCAGTACTTC. Variable domain in full (rest from reference TRBV28 and TRBJ2-5): DVKVTQSSRYLVKRTGEKVFLECVQDMDHENMFWYRQDPGLGLRLIYFSYDVKMKEKGDIPEGYSVSREKKERFSLILESASTNQTSMYLCASSLGVSVETQYFGPGTRLLVL.

This clone occurred a few times. The gene calls are TRBV14 and TRBJ2-1; TRBD1 is a possible D gene (6 bases). The V gene lost 1 base and the J gene lost 7 bases, with 14 bases spanning the gap. The CDR3 is made up of 15 amino acids. Germline CDR1 reads SGHDN; CDR2 reads FVKESK. The chain's CDR3 is CASSQVDRWGNEQFF. CDR3 coding DNA: TGTGCCAGCAGCCAAGTTGACAGGTGGGGAAATGAGCAGTTCTTC. The variable domain in full, completed from reference TRBV14 and TRBJ2-1, reads EAGVTQFPSHSVIEKGQTVTLRCDPISGHDNLYWYRRVMGKEIKFLLHFVKESKQDESGMPNNRFLAERTGGTYSTLKVQPAELEDSGVYFCASSQVDRWGNEQFFGPGTRLTVL.

CDR3 DNA sequence: TGTGCCAGTAAAACGGGACAGACGAACACCGGGGAGCTGTTTTTT. Its protein is CASKTGQTNTGELFF. This chain joins TRBV19 and TRBJ2-2; TRBD1 agrees at 7 bases. Trimming removed 7 bases from V and 0 bases from J; junction bases left unmatched: 5. This CDR3 has 15 amino acids. Germline CDR1 is LNHDA and CDR2 is SQIVND (reference sequence).

The chain combines TRBV28 with TRBJ1-5; D ambiguous. The germline V and J ends were trimmed by 8 bases and 6 bases, with 8 bases remaining between them. The CDR3 length is 11 residues. Germline-derived CDR1 and CDR2 are MDHEN and SYDVKM. The CDR3 spells CASGGRQPQHF. As DNA, the CDR3 is TGTGCCAGCGGCGGGCGTCAGCCCCAGCATTTT.

The J gene is TRBJ2-7, the V gene TRBV11-2; D unresolved. Germline CDR1 SGHAT, CDR2 FQNNGV. The CDR3 has 16 amino acids. V was pared by 0 bases and J by 0 bases, with 12 bases between. CDR3 loop: CASSLEGRPSSYEQYF. DNA for the CDR3: TGTGCCAGCAGCTTAGAAGGGCGACCAAGCTCCTACGAGCAGTACTTC.

The chain has TRBV28 and TRBJ1-5; 11 nucleotides align to TRBD1. Germline V gene sequence: CDR1 MDHEN, CDR2 SYDVKM. The CDR3 length is 16 residues. Trimming at V came to 5 bases and at J to 4 bases, leaving 7 bases not matched to a gene. Written as DNA, the CDR3 is TGTGCCAGCAGTGGAGCAGGGACAGGGGGTAATCAGCCCCAGCATTTT. Translated: CASSGAGTGGNQPQHF.

In the case of this clone: Other DNA sequences in this specimen translate into the identical CDR3. The chain joins TRBV6-5 to TRBJ2-1, with TRBD1 identical over 7 bases. CDR1 and CDR2 from the germline V gene are MNHEY and SVGAGI. V was clipped by 4 bases and J by 4 bases; unmatched bases: 7. The CDR3 loop spans 15 amino acids. The CDR3 DNA is TGTGCCAGCAGTTCTTCAGGGGGATCATACAATGAGCAGTTCTTC. It translates to CASSSSGGSYNEQFF.

The chain employs TRBV30 and TRBJ1-1; the D gene is possibly TRBD1 (6 bases). V was pared by 3 bases and J by 0 bases, with 23 bases between. The CDR3 extends over 18 amino acids. Per germline, CDR1 GTSNPN and CDR2 SVGIG (reference sequence). The CDR3 DNA reads TGTGCCTGGAGCGGAATACAGGGCCTTATTTTCCTGAACACTGAAGCTTTCTTT. It codes for CAWSGIQGLIFLNTEAFF.

This chain links TRBV6-6 with TRBJ1-2; no clear D. In germline, CDR1 is MNHNY, CDR2 SVGAGI (reference sequence). The CDR3 extends over 12 amino acids. V was shortened by 1 base and J by 6 bases, with 6 bases between the two germline ends. CDR3 region: CASSYLSDGYTF. The CDR3 DNA reads TGTGCCAGCAGTTACTTGTCCGATGGCTACACCTTC.

Points on this clone: This sample also contains other DNA sequences that code for the same CDR3. This chain links TRBV5-1 with TRBJ2-3; D might be TRBD1 or TRBD2, each matching 5 bases. CDR1 SGHRS and CDR2 YFSETQ come from the germline V gene. This CDR3 is 13 amino acids long. Trimming left V 2 bases short and J 4 bases short, with 8 bases between. Written as DNA, the CDR3 is TGCGCCAGCAGCTTAGAGGGGTCAGATACGCAGTATTTT. Its translation: CASSLEGSDTQYF.

The V gene is TRBV12-5, the J gene TRBJ1-1; tentative D call: TRBD1 (6 bases). Germline V CDR1 and CDR2: LGHNT, FRNRAP. This CDR3 spans 12 amino acids. V was pared by 6 bases and J by 2 bases, with 7 bases between. This chain's CDR3 is CASGRGNTEAFF. The CDR3 region has the DNA TGTGCTAGTGGCAGGGGTAACACTGAAGCTTTCTTT.

Concerning this clone itself: The sample contains more than one DNA sequence encoding this CDR3. J is TRBJ2-1 and V is TRBV2; 8 bases match TRBD1. The CDR3 contains 14 residues. After removal of 4 bases from V and 6 bases from J, the junction contained 5 bases not matched to a gene. Germline V gene sequence: CDR1 SNHLY, CDR2 FYNNEI. CDR3 coding DNA: TGTGCCAGCAGTGGCCAGGGGGCAGTCAATGAGCAGTTCTTC. It encodes CASSGQGAVNEQFF.

The chain is built from TRBV6-5 and TRBJ1-4; maybe TRBD1 (6 bases). Germline CDR1 and CDR2: MNHEY and SVGAGI. Trimming took 1 base from V and 3 from J, leaving 9 bases between them. The CDR3 runs to 15 residues. The CDR3 spells CASSYLGGANEKLFF. CDR3 sequence (DNA): TGTGCCAGCAGTTACTTAGGGGGAGCTAATGAAAAACTGTTTTTT.

The chain couples TRBV15 to TRBJ2-7; weak D call: TRBD2 (5 bases). The V end lost 0 bases, the J end lost 1 base, and 10 bases lay between the germline ends. The CDR3 has 15 residues. Germline V gene data show CDR1 as LNHNV and CDR2 as YYDKDF (reference sequence). The CDR3 DNA reads as TGTGCCACCAGCAGAGATGGGTGGAGGTCCTACGAGCAGTACTTC. The encoded protein is CATSRDGWRSYEQYF.

The CDR3 protein is CASSLARADTQYF. CDR3 in DNA: TGTGCCAGCAGCTTGGCTAGGGCAGATACGCAGTATTTT. The chain is built from TRBV5-6 and TRBJ2-3; D ambiguous. CDR3 length equals 13 residues. V was pared by 0 bases and J by 4 bases, with 6 bases between. Germline assignment: CDR1 SGHDT and CDR2 YYEEEE.

This chain uses TRBV10-3 with TRBJ2-7, with D maybe TRBD1 (5 bases). CDR1 is ENHRY and CDR2 is SYGVKD in the germline V gene. The CDR3 is 12 residues long. The V end was cut by 4 bases, the J end by 5 bases, with 9 bases between. In nucleotides, the CDR3 is TGTGCCATCAGTGCAACAGGCGACGAGCAGTACTTC. Translation: CAISATGDEQYF.